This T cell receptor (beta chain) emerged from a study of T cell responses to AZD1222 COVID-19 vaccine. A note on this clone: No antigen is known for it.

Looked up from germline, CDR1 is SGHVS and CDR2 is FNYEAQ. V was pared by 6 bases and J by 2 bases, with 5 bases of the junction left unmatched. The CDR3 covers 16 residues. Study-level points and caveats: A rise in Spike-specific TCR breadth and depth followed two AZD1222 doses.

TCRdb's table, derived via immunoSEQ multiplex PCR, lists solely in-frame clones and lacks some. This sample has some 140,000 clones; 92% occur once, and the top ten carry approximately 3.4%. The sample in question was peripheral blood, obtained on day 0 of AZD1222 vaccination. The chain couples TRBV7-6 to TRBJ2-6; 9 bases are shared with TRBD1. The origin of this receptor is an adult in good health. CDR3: CASSQQGAAGANVLTF. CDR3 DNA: TGTGCCAGCAGTCAACAGGGGGCAGCTGGGGCCAACGTCCTGACTTTC.